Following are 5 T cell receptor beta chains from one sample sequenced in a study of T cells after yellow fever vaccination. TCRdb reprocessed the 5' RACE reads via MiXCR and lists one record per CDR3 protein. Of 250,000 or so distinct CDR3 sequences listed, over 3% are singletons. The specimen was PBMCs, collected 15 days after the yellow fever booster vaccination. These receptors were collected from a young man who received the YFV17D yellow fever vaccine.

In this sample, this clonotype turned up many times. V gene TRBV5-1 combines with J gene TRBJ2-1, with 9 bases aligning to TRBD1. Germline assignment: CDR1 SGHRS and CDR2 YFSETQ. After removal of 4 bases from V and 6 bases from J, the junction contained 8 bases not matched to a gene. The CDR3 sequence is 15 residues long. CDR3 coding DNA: TGCGCCAGCAGCCCCGGACAGGGGTCATTCAATGAGCAGTTCTTC. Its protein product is CASSPGQGSFNEQFF.

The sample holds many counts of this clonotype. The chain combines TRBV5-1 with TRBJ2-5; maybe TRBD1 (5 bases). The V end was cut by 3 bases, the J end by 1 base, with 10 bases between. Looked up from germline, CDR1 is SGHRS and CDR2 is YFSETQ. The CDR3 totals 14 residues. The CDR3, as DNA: TGCGCCAGCAGCTCTCGGACATTCCAAGAGACCCAGTACTTC. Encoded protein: CASSSRTFQETQYF.

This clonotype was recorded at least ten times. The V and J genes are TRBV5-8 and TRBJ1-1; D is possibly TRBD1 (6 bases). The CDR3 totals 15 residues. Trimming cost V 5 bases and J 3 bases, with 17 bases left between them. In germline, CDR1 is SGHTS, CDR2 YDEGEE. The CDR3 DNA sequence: TGTGCCAGCAGTGAACCCGGGACAAGGGACACTGAAGCTTTCTTT. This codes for CASSEPGTRDTEAFF. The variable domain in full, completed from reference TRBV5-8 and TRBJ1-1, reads EAGVTQSPTHLIKTRGQQATLRCSPISGHTSVYWYQQALGLGLQFLLWYDEGEERNRGNFPPRFSGRQFPNYSSELNVNALELEDSALYLCASSEPGTRDTEAFFGQGTRLTVV.

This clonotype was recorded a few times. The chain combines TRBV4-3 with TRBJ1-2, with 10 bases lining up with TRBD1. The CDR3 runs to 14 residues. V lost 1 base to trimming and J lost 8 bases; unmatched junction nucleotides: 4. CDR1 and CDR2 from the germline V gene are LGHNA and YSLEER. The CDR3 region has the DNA TGCGCCAGCAGCCAAGGACAGGGGGCAGGGGGCTACACCTTC. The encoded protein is CASSQGQGAGGYTF.

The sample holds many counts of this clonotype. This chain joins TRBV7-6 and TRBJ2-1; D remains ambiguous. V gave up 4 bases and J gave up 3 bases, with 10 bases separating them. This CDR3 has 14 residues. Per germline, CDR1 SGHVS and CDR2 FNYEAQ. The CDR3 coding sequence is TGTGCCAGCAGCTGGGCAGTTGGCTACAATGAGCAGTTCTTC. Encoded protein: CASSWAVGYNEQFF. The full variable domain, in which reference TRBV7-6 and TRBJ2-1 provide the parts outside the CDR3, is GAGVSQSPRYKVTKRGQDVALRCDPISGHVSLYWYRQALGQGPEFLTYFNYEAQQDKSGLPNDRFSAERPEGSISTLTIQRTEQRDSAMYRCASSWAVGYNEQFFGPGTRLTVL.